This T cell receptor (beta chain) was identified in a study of shared clonotypes between healthy human individuals (TCRdb year 2020). At the level of the whole study: The cohort included three men and a couple of women between 18 and 49 years of age. Per donor, leukapheresis produced somewhere between about 0.94 and 9.5 billion PBMCs. For each donor, CD4 naive and CD4 memory were each given three plates, CD8 naive was given two plates, and CD8 memory was given one plate. To estimate repertoire size and how much clonotype sharing occurs between individuals, the study deeply sequenced the blood TCR repertoires of about five healthy adults. To increase sequencing depth and limit assay-specific biases, different laboratories used diverse techniques to prepare libraries and sequence TCR repertoires.

This clone showed up just once. Its antigen specificity is not known. No quality values exist for individual bases; no much larger clone is one base distant. What the work shows at the level of the full study, not this receptor alone: Estimated clonotype richness was generally larger for naive than for memory subsets. Compared with non-shared clonotypes, clonotypes shared by all four sorted-subset donors had higher generation probabilities. Pairwise subsampling led to the expectation that sequencing depth would affect the degree of clonotype sharing among donors. When several donors were compared, the shared fraction of clonotypes was about 5% for naive CD4, roughly 3.4% for naive CD8, 2.3% for memory CD4, and 0.4% for memory CD8. Rarefaction of sorted-subset datasets indicated incomplete sequencing despite the large sequencing depth. The genetic and exposure-history diversity represented was limited by the small number of donors. Only blood was sampled, and tissue TCR repertoires likely differ from those in blood.

For the CD8 naive samples, CD45RO-negative cells were positively selected for CCR7, yielding a CD45RA+CCR7+ population from which TemRA cells were excluded. The donors were healthy, HIV-negative adults who had no recently reported acute infections or vaccinations. Only Caucasian adults living in Nashville, Tennessee, USA were represented among the donors. After blood collection by leukapheresis, PBMCs were isolated using Ficoll-Histopaque density gradient centrifugation and then cryopreserved in the vapor phase of liquid nitrogen. Analytical flow cytometry was used to check the purity and quantity of each magnetically sorted T cell population. Each sorted fraction had its genomic DNA isolated and then quantified by UV absorbance on a Nanodrop 2000c. TCR CDR3 regions were amplified from genomic DNA by multiplex PCR using the deep immunoSEQ assay. For each cell subset, the extracted genomic DNA was distributed evenly across all wells of several immunoSEQ 96-well plates, and each plate served as one replicate. Each replicate PCR for sorted subsets received about 210 ng genomic DNA, equal to tens of thousands of T cell genomes. The purified libraries were quantified using a Qubit 3.0 fluorometer, sized with a Bioanalyzer 2100, and then quantified again using the KAPA Library Quantification kit. Every immunoSEQ 96-well plate was sequenced on a dedicated single-read 150-cycle Illumina NextSeq 550 flow cell. On the study's bioinformatics: Because the immunoSEQ output included only junctional sequences and no quality scores, the filtering could not be the same as the filtering used for full-length reads. To assign V/J genes and CDR3, sequences were annotated using PyIR, a Python wrapper for IgBLAST v1.9, with IMGT germline references. Any read was removed if the V/J assignment was weak (E-value above 1e-6), the CDR3 was missing, or the read contained stop codons, out-of-frame junctions, or ambiguous translated residues. V3J clonotypes were defined as sequences sharing the same inferred V gene, J gene, and CDR3 amino acid sequence. The percentage overlap between two repertoires was calculated by dividing the number of shared unique clonotypes by the size of the smaller repertoire. Three approaches were used to assess repertoire richness: RTK rarefaction, the Chao1 estimator, and Recon v2.1 estimates of unobserved clonotypes. OLGA was used to compute generation probabilities for all TCRbeta clonotypes that the gDNA method yielded from four donors. TCRdb's version of the immuneACCESS table is confined to in-frame rearrangements and falls short of the full clone set. An unresolved V gene accounts for under half of the shortfall where checked; the remainder is of unknown origin. V, J and clone size derive from that table, while D and trimming were established from the DNA sequence. Present in this sample are hundreds of thousands of clones, nearly 98% of which were seen just once. The biggest ten clones account for approximately 0.3% of the sample.

The germline V gene gives CDR1 as SGHAT and CDR2 as FQNNGV. Including the terminal cysteine and phenylalanine, the CDR3 comprises 12 residues. Only the CDR3 DNA stays, 36 bases, in frame from base 1. Unmatched junction bases come to 6, with V trimmed by 7 bases and J by 7 bases. This receptor was identified in a young man in good health. What was sequenced was naive CD8+ T cells sorted from blood. This specimen's cell subset or site label, interpreted: CD45RA+CCR7+. This sequence uses TRBV11-2 and TRBJ1-2; 7 bases in between match TRBD1. CDR3 protein: CASTGQGGGYTF. The DNA reads as follows: TGTGCCAGCACGGGGCAGGGGGGTGGCTACACCTTC.